The next 12 T cell receptor beta chains were all read from a single sample in a study of cytomegalovirus exposure and HLA in healthy donors. PCR employed 60 Vbeta and 13 Jbeta primers. Data came from immunoSEQ multiplex PCR; TCRdb stores just in-frame clones and leaves some out. Here the sample spans fewer than 250,000 clones, 60% to 80% being singletons. The specimen was PBMCs. These receptors all come from a male donor in good health and CMV-seronegative.

This clone was found once. J is TRBJ1-5 and V is TRBV29-1; TRBD1 matches 7 bases. The CDR3 runs 12 residues. The germline gives CDR1 SQVTM, CDR2 ANQGSEA. With 4 bases clipped from V and 5 bases from J, the junction kept 2 bases outside the gene matches. Here the CDR3 reads CSVGGGDQPQHF. Here the CDR3 DNA reads TGCAGCGTTGGAGGGGGCGATCAGCCCCAGCATTTT.

This chain connects TRBV11-2 to TRBJ1-2, with 9 bases aligning to TRBD1. V lost 5 bases and J lost 8; bases outside the gene matches: 9. Germline V gene sequence: CDR1 SGHAT, CDR2 FQNNGV. The CDR3 totals 14 residues. The CDR3 loop is CASSANRGRGGYTF. For the CDR3, the DNA is TGTGCCAGCAGCGCTAACAGGGGGCGCGGGGGCTACACCTTC.

DNA of the CDR3: TGTGCCAGCAGCTTAGGCACAAGATCCTCAAATCAGCCCCAGCATTTT. It codes for CASSLGTRSSNQPQHF. The V call is TRBV7-6, the J call TRBJ1-5; unclear D gene. The CDR3 extends over 16 amino acids. V shed 1 base and J shed 4 bases, with 14 bases lying between them. CDR1 SGHVS and CDR2 FNYEAQ come from the germline V gene.

CDR3 bases: TGTGCCAGCAGTTACCGGGACAGGGTCAATGAGCAGTTCTTC. This translates into CASSYRDRVNEQFF. The chain combines TRBV28 with TRBJ2-1, with TRBD1 matching 9 bases. Germline CDR1 MDHEN, CDR2 SYDVKM. With V trimmed by 4 bases and J by 6 bases, 4 bases remained unmatched. CDR3 size: 14 residues. Using reference TRBV28 and TRBJ2-1 for the parts outside the CDR3, the full variable domain is DVKVTQSSRYLVKRTGEKVFLECVQDMDHENMFWYRQDPGLGLRLIYFSYDVKMKEKGDIPEGYSVSREKKERFSLILESASTNQTSMYLCASSYRDRVNEQFFGPGTRLTVL.

This clone was seen only a few times. This chain links TRBV5-1 with TRBJ2-7; 8 nucleotides match TRBD1. Losses at the gene ends were 3 bases for V and 6 bases for J; bases not matched to a gene: 5. CDR1 and CDR2 (germline): SGHRS, YFSETQ. CDR3 length equals 13 residues. The CDR3 loop reads CASSWDRISEQYF. The CDR3 bases are TGCGCCAGCAGCTGGGACAGGATCAGCGAGCAGTACTTC.

The chain is built from TRBV4-2 and TRBJ2-7, with D possibly matching TRBD2 (5 bases). This CDR3 spans 15 amino acids. The germline gives CDR1 LGHNA, CDR2 YNFKEQ. Trimming removed 1 base from V and 3 bases from J, with 13 bases in between. The CDR3 DNA reads TGTGCCAGCAGCCAAGGGGCAGAGCGGAACTACGAGCAGTACTTC. Translation: CASSQGAERNYEQYF.

The chain combines TRBV5-4 with TRBJ1-2, with a possible D match to TRBD1 (6 bases). Germline V gene lookup returns CDR1 SGHNT and CDR2 YYREEE (reference sequence). CDR3 length: 14 residues. Deletions cut 4 bases from V and 4 bases from J, with 14 bases between. The DNA for the CDR3 is TGTGCCAGCAGCGCTCAACAGGGCCTCTATGGCTACACCTTC. Amino acids: CASSAQQGLYGYTF.

The chain has TRBV5-6 and TRBJ2-2; 10 nucleotides line up with TRBD1. CDR3 length: 15 residues. CDR1 and CDR2 (germline): SGHDT, YYEEEE. V lost 4 bases to trimming and J lost 7 bases; unmatched junction nucleotides: 7. The CDR3 reads CASSPGGQGNGELFF. In nucleotides, the CDR3 is TGTGCCAGCAGCCCGGGGGGACAGGGGAACGGGGAGCTGTTTTTT.

This chain uses TRBV5-1 with TRBJ2-2; 13 nucleotides align to TRBD2. This CDR3 contains 23 residues. V gave up 4 bases and J gave up 3 bases; unmatched junction bases: 24. CDR1 and CDR2 (germline): SGHRS, YFSETQ. CDR3 protein: CASSARDRVTFRLAGGHTGELFF. CDR3 sequence (DNA): TGCGCCAGCAGCGCCCGGGACAGGGTTACATTTAGACTAGCGGGGGGACACACCGGGGAGCTGTTTTTT.

The chain employs TRBV5-4 and TRBJ1-2; D gene uncertain. Trimming removed 0 bases at V and 0 bases at J, with 3 bases between. This CDR3 comprises 13 residues. From germline, CDR1 is SGHNT and CDR2 YYREEE (reference sequence). CDR3 region: CASSLGPNYGYTF. The CDR3 coding sequence is TGTGCCAGCAGCTTGGGGCCTAACTATGGCTACACCTTC.

The V gene is TRBV2, the J gene TRBJ1-5; D unclear. CDR1 SNHLY and CDR2 FYNNEI come from the germline V gene. The CDR3 runs to 14 residues. Between the trimmed V and J ends, which lost 3 bases and 3 bases, there was a span of 9 bases. The CDR3 DNA reads as TGTGCCAGCAGTGATCAGAGGGACAATCAGCCCCAGCATTTT. Its translation: CASSDQRDNQPQHF.

The chain couples TRBV5-6 to TRBJ2-5, with 8 bases that match TRBD1. The CDR3 totals 13 residues. Germline-derived CDR1 and CDR2 are SGHDT and YYEEEE. V trimming: 0 bases; J trimming: 5 bases; junction bases outside the gene matches: 0. CDR3 in amino acids: CASSLDRGETQYF. The CDR3 nucleotides read TGTGCCAGCAGCTTGGACAGGGGGGAGACCCAGTACTTC.